This is a list of T cell receptor beta chains from one sample in a study of shared clonotypes between healthy human individuals. Measured with immunoSEQ multiplex PCR; TCRdb has only the in-frame clones, and not every one. The sample contains hundreds of thousands of clones, around 96% of which appear only once. Sequencing used naive CD8+ T cells sorted from blood. These TCRs come from a woman aged 25 to 39 in good health. The CDR3 runs from the conserved cysteine through the conserved F or W. The D gene is left open where the match is weak. Clone size, where shown, is once, few, many, or a class for clones that have expanded.

d_gene: TRBD2
abundance: few
len: 14
v_gene: TRBV11-2
j_gene: TRBJ2-7
CDR3nt: TGTGCCAGCAGCTCCGGGACTAGTGGCTACGAGCAGTACTTC
CDR3aa: CASSSGTSGYEQYF

d_gene: TRBD1
abundance: NA
len: 13
v_gene: TRBV5-4
j_gene: TRBJ2-3
CDR3nt: TGTGCCAGCGACACAGGGGCCGAGGATACGCAGTATTTT
CDR3aa: CASDTGAEDTQYF

d_gene: TRBD1
abundance: NA
len: 15
v_gene: TRBV7-9
j_gene: TRBJ1-3
CDR3nt: TGTGCCGAATTAGAAGGGGGCGCGTCTGGAAACACCATATATTTT
CDR3aa: CAELEGGASGNTIYF

d_gene: NA
abundance: once
len: 14
v_gene: TRBV29-1
j_gene: TRBJ2-2
CDR3nt: TGCAGCGTTGATGGCAGGGGCAGCACCGGGGAGCTGTTTTTT
CDR3aa: CSVDGRGSTGELFF

d_gene: NA
abundance: NA
len: 13
v_gene: TRBV9
j_gene: TRBJ1-1
CDR3nt: TGTGCCAGCAGCCCGCCGCGGGGTACTGAAGCTTTCTTT
CDR3aa: CASSPPRGTEAFF

d_gene: TRBD1
abundance: NA
len: 15
v_gene: TRBV4-1
j_gene: TRBJ2-5
CDR3nt: TGCGCCAGCAGCCAAGATGCTGATACAGGGGGGACCCAGTACTTC
CDR3aa: CASSQDADTGGTQYF

d_gene: TRBD1
abundance: NA
len: 15
v_gene: TRBV10-2
j_gene: TRBJ1-3
CDR3nt: TGCGCCAGCACCAGGGACAGGGGAACTGGAAACACCATATATTTT
CDR3aa: CASTRDRGTGNTIYF

d_gene: TRBD2
abundance: NA
len: 18
v_gene: TRBV14
j_gene: TRBJ2-7
CDR3nt: TGTGCCAGCAGCCGCGGGACTAGCGGGAGGGGAGCCTTCTACGAGCAGTACTTC
CDR3aa: CASSRGTSGRGAFYEQYF

d_gene: NA
abundance: NA
len: 15
v_gene: TRBV7-9
j_gene: TRBJ2-5
CDR3nt: TGTGCCAGCAGCTTACCCCTGACAGGTCAAGAGACCCAGTACTTC
CDR3aa: CASSLPLTGQETQYF

d_gene: NA
abundance: NA
len: 14
v_gene: TRBV7-9
j_gene: TRBJ1-1
CDR3nt: TGTGCCAGCAGCTTCGGTGGAGTGAACACTGAAGCTTTCTTT
CDR3aa: CASSFGGVNTEAFF

d_gene: TRBD2
abundance: NA
len: 19
v_gene: TRBV7-9
j_gene: TRBJ2-1
CDR3nt: TGTGCCAGCAGCACCCGGACTAGCGGGAGGTCTAGATCCTACAATGAGCAGTTCTTC
CDR3aa: CASSTRTSGRSRSYNEQFF